Listed here is a single T cell receptor beta chain. Its target is not known. This entry belongs to a study of cytomegalovirus exposure and HLA in healthy donors. Study-wide results and limits: TCR beta sequences reportedly predicted most subjects' HLA-A and HLA-B alleles accurately. For cytomegalovirus status, the classifier reportedly gave diagnoses with high specificity and sensitivity. Listed as cytomegalovirus-associated were 170 or so TCR beta chains.

The CDR3 sequence is 15 residues long. The ends were cut back, 5 bases at V and 6 bases at J, with 17 bases in the middle. Germline lookup yields CDR1 SGHTS and CDR2 YDEGEE. The PCR contained 60 Vbeta and 13 Jbeta primers. Libraries were prepared by immunoSEQ multiplex PCR; TCRdb keeps only in-frame clonotypes and omits some of them. The table has about 200,000 clones, roughly 85% seen once; the top ten hold about 4.6%. The receptor comes from a woman aged 25 to 39 in good health and CMV-seropositive. The source material was PBMCs. The chain recombines TRBV5-8 with TRBJ2-2; the D gene is possibly TRBD1 (5 bases). This CDR3 reads CASSTRVFAPGELFF. Written as DNA, the CDR3 is TGTGCCAGCAGTACCAGGGTTTTCGCCCCCGGGGAGCTGTTTTTT. Drawing the rest from reference TRBV5-8 and TRBJ2-2, the complete variable domain is EAGVTQSPTHLIKTRGQQATLRCSPISGHTSVYWYQQALGLGLQFLLWYDEGEERNRGNFPPRFSGRQFPNYSSELNVNALELEDSALYLCASSTRVFAPGELFFGEGSRLTVL.